Included here is one T cell receptor (beta chain) sequence, with context. This sample was taken from a study of blood T cell repertoires in COVID-19. Study context: T cells, B-cell-depleted T cells, or PBMCs provided the cDNA or gDNA that served as material.

Germline V gives CDR1 SNHLY, CDR2 FYNNEI. The CDR3 loop spans 14 amino acids. Trimming shortened V by 7 bases and J by 0 bases, and 11 bases separated the two germline ends. This table comes from immunoSEQ multiplex PCR, and its TCRdb copy is limited to in-frame clones, with some not included. The sample has 150,000 to 200,000 clones; around four fifths are singletons. Sequenced input: peripheral blood. The rearrangement joins TRBV2 to TRBJ2-3; the D gene is possibly TRBD1 (6 bases). The origin of this receptor is a woman of 80 years or more with COVID-19, enrolled during active disease. CDR3 DNA: TGTGCCAGCATTCCAGGGGCTAGCACAGATACGCAGTATTTT. This encodes CASIPGASTDTQYF.